Shown below are 21 T cell receptor beta chains from a single sample sequenced in a study of blood T cell repertoires in COVID-19. The method was immunoSEQ multiplex PCR; TCRdb's version includes in-frame clones alone and lacks a portion of them. This sample has over 450,000 clones, with 85% to 90% found just once. Sequenced input: peripheral blood. The source of these receptors is a man aged 18 to 29 with COVID-19, enrolled during active disease.

The rearrangement uses TRBV19 and TRBJ2-7, with a weak D call TRBD1 (6 bases). With 4 bases removed from V and 4 bases from J, the gap between germline ends came to 20 bases. The CDR3 has 16 amino acids. Germline CDR1 reads LNHDA; CDR2 reads SQIVND (reference sequence). This CDR3 reads CASSRRGSLVLYEQYF. In DNA, the CDR3 is TGTGCCAGTAGTAGAAGGGGGAGCCTAGTATTGTACGAGCAGTACTTC.

The chain carries TRBV30 and TRBJ2-1; 9 positions agree with TRBD2. The CDR3 contains 16 residues. Germline loops: CDR1 GTSNPN, CDR2 SVGIG (reference sequence). The junction had 11 bases not matched to a gene; V was cut back by 2 bases and J by 6 bases. CDR3 nucleotide sequence: TGTGCCTGGAGTAAAAACTTAGCGGGAGCCCTCAATGAGCAGTTCTTC. This encodes CAWSKNLAGALNEQFF.

This clone was picked up one time. This chain connects TRBV13 to TRBJ2-3; the match to TRBD2 covers 9 bases. The CDR3 is 16 amino acids. With 5 bases clipped from V and 1 base from J, the junction kept 7 bases outside the gene matches. Germline CDR1 reads PRHDT; CDR2 reads FYEKMQ (reference sequence). The CDR3 protein is CASSKRLAVGTDTQYF. CDR3 DNA: TGTGCCAGCAGCAAAAGACTAGCGGTGGGCACAGATACGCAGTATTTT.

The chain uses TRBV12-3 or TRBV12-4 and TRBJ2-7, with 10 bases matching TRBD1. CDR3 length: 13 amino acids. Trimming cost V 5 bases and J 3 bases; bases outside gene matches: 1. The CDR3 loop is CASSGTGDYEQYF. In DNA, the CDR3 is TGTGCCAGCAGTGGGACAGGGGACTACGAGCAGTACTTC.

The chain combines TRBV19 with TRBJ2-7, with TRBD2 matching 11 bases. The CDR3 length is 15 residues. The V gene end was trimmed by 5 bases and the J gene end by 4 bases; junction bases not matched to a gene: 7. CDR1 and CDR2 from the germline V gene are LNHDA and SQIVND (reference sequence). As DNA, the CDR3 is TGTGCCAGTAGTCACCCGGGACTAGCGGCATACGAGCAGTACTTC. Its protein product is CASSHPGLAAYEQYF.

This rearrangement joins TRBV7-2 to TRBJ2-4; 8 bases align to TRBD1. The CDR3 spans 17 residues. V gave up 5 bases and J gave up 2 bases; unmatched junction bases: 11. CDR1 and CDR2 (germline): SGHTA, FQGNSA. This CDR3 is CASSKGVQGASKNIQYF. CDR3 DNA: TGTGCCAGCAGCAAAGGGGTCCAGGGGGCTTCCAAAAACATTCAGTACTTC.

The chain recombines TRBV2 with TRBJ2-7; 11 bases map to TRBD1. There are 16 residues in the CDR3. From germline, CDR1 is SNHLY and CDR2 FYNNEI. After removal of 4 bases from V and 3 bases from J, the junction contained 8 bases not matched to a gene. CDR3 DNA sequence: TGTGCCAGCAGTGCTGGGACAGGGGGAACCCTCTACGAGCAGTACTTC. Its protein product is CASSAGTGGTLYEQYF. Full variable domain (remainder filled in from reference TRBV2 and TRBJ2-7): EPEVTQTPSHQVTQMGQEVILRCVPISNHLYFYWYRQILGQKVEFLVSFYNNEISEKSEIFDDQFSVERPDGSNFTLKIRSTKLEDSAMYFCASSAGTGGTLYEQYFGPGTRLTVT.

The J gene is TRBJ2-7, the V gene TRBV28; TRBD2 aligns across 8 bases. The CDR3 sequence is 16 residues long. Germline assignment: CDR1 MDHEN and CDR2 SYDVKM. With 5 bases clipped from V and 2 bases from J, the junction kept 11 bases outside the gene matches. The CDR3 loop reads CASSPSWLAGAYEQYF. CDR3 DNA sequence: TGTGCCAGCAGTCCTTCTTGGCTAGCGGGCGCCTACGAGCAGTACTTC. The full variable domain, with the rest looked up from reference TRBV28 and TRBJ2-7, is DVKVTQSSRYLVKRTGEKVFLECVQDMDHENMFWYRQDPGLGLRLIYFSYDVKMKEKGDIPEGYSVSREKKERFSLILESASTNQTSMYLCASSPSWLAGAYEQYFGPGTRLTVT.

This clone occurred many times. The gene calls are TRBV5-1 and TRBJ2-5, with 10 nucleotides matching TRBD2. After removal of 0 bases from V and 3 bases from J, the junction contained 5 bases not matched to a gene. The CDR3 runs to 16 residues. CDR1 and CDR2 from the germline V gene are SGHRS and YFSETQ. The CDR3 region has the DNA TGCGCCAGCAGCTTGGGAGCGGGGGGGCAGAAAGAGACCCAGTACTTC. Protein sequence: CASSLGAGGQKETQYF.

CDR3 bases: TGTGCCAGCAGTTTATGGGGGGGAGATCAGCCCCAGCATTTT. Protein sequence: CASSLWGGDQPQHF. The chain joins TRBV5-4 to TRBJ1-5, with D perhaps matching TRBD1 (5 bases). The CDR3 extends over 14 amino acids. Looked up from germline, CDR1 is SGHNT and CDR2 is YYREEE (reference sequence). V dropped 5 bases and J dropped 5 bases, with 14 bases sitting between them.

The chain joins TRBV29-1 to TRBJ2-7; 8 positions agree with TRBD1. From germline, CDR1 is SQVTM and CDR2 ANQGSEA. CDR3 size: 12 residues. V dropped 5 bases and J dropped 4; count of bases not matched to a gene: 4. Here the CDR3 DNA reads TGCAGCGTTCCAGGGGGCGGATACGAGCAGTACTTC. This sequence encodes CSVPGGGYEQYF.

The chain has TRBV12-3 or TRBV12-4 and TRBJ1-5, with a possible D match to TRBD1 (6 bases). This CDR3 spans 12 amino acids. The V gene lost 7 bases and the J gene lost 7 bases, with 11 bases spanning the gap. In DNA, the CDR3 is TGTGCCAGCAAAAAGGACAGCCAGCCCCAGCATTTT. It codes for CASKKDSQPQHF.

The chain links TRBV19 to TRBJ2-3; 7 bases fit TRBD1. CDR1 and CDR2 (germline): LNHDA, SQIVND (reference sequence). This CDR3 contains 15 residues. V trimming: 3 bases; J trimming: 0 bases; junction bases outside the gene matches: 3. CDR3 sequence: CASSIDRASTDTQYF. The CDR3 nucleotides read TGTGCCAGTAGTATTGACAGGGCTAGCACAGATACGCAGTATTTT. The full variable domain, its missing parts supplied by reference TRBV19 and TRBJ2-3, is DGGITQSPKYLFRKEGQNVTLSCEQNLNHDAMYWYRQDPGQGLRLIYYSQIVNDFQKGDIAEGYSVSREKKESFPLTVTSAQKNPTAFYLCASSIDRASTDTQYFGPGTRLTVL.

This sequence joins TRBV5-4 and TRBJ1-1; no firm D call. This CDR3 region has 14 residues. Germline V gene lookup returns CDR1 SGHNT and CDR2 YYREEE (reference sequence). Trimming cost V 1 base and J 1 base, with 8 bases left between them. The CDR3 spells CASSLWEPNTEAFF. The CDR3 nucleotides read TGTGCCAGCAGCTTGTGGGAGCCGAACACTGAAGCTTTCTTT.

The chain has TRBV21-1 and TRBJ1-4; the tabulated D call, TRBD1, remains unverified against the DNA. TRBV21-1 is noted as a pseudogene. The CDR3 length is 14 residues. The CDR3 loop is CASRRQTTNEKLFF. The CDR3 region has the DNA TGTGCCAGCAGGCGACAGACAACTAATGAAAAACTGTTTTTT.

The chain recombines TRBV6-4 with TRBJ1-2, with 7 bases that match TRBD1. The length of the CDR3 is 13 residues. Germline CDR1 reads MRHNA; CDR2 reads SNTAGT. V lost 4 bases to trimming and J lost 7 bases; unmatched junction nucleotides: 6. The CDR3 nucleotides are TGTGCCAGCAGTGGGATACAGGGGTCTGGCTACACCTTC. This codes for CASSGIQGSGYTF.

This chain links TRBV5-1 with TRBJ2-5; 7 bases fit TRBD2. The CDR3 spans 15 residues. V was clipped by 0 bases and J by 3 bases; unmatched bases: 5. Germline-derived CDR1 and CDR2 are SGHRS and YFSETQ. The CDR3 loop reads CASSLAPRGEETQYF. Here the CDR3 DNA reads TGCGCCAGCAGCTTGGCCCCCCGGGGGGAAGAGACCCAGTACTTC.

CDR3 nucleotides: TGTGCCTGGGTGTCGGACAGGGGCAATGAGCAGTTCTTC. Translating it yields CAWVSDRGNEQFF. This chain uses TRBV30 with TRBJ2-1; 9 positions match TRBD1. Germline CDR1 GTSNPN, CDR2 SVGIG (reference sequence). This CDR3 region has 13 residues. The J segment lost 6 bases and the V segment lost 5 bases, leaving 5 bases of the junction unmatched.

This chain connects TRBV19 to TRBJ1-2; no reliable D call. Germline CDR1 LNHDA, CDR2 SQIVND (reference sequence). With 6 bases removed from V and 9 bases from J, the gap between germline ends came to 20 bases. The CDR3 runs 14 residues. Here the CDR3 reads CASRPDGPTIRYTF. Here the CDR3 DNA reads TGTGCCAGTAGACCCGACGGTCCAACTATTCGCTACACCTTC.

The chain uses TRBV7-9 and TRBJ1-1, with a possible D match to TRBD1 (6 bases). The CDR3 runs to 15 residues. V was clipped by 5 bases and J by 2 bases, with 15 bases between them. Per the germline V gene, CDR1 is SEHNR and CDR2 is FQNEAQ (reference sequence). Written as DNA, the CDR3 is TGTGCCAGCAGCCCAATCATGACAGGTAACACTGAAGCTTTCTTT. As protein: CASSPIMTGNTEAFF.

The gene calls are TRBV2 and TRBJ2-3; 9 bases agree with TRBD2. The CDR3 loop spans 12 amino acids. The trim removed 11 bases at V and 2 bases at J, leaving 2 bases unmatched. CDR1 is SNHLY and CDR2 is FYNNEI in the germline V gene. The CDR3 spells CAASGNTDTQYF. The CDR3 DNA reads as TGTGCCGCTAGCGGGAACACAGATACGCAGTATTTT.